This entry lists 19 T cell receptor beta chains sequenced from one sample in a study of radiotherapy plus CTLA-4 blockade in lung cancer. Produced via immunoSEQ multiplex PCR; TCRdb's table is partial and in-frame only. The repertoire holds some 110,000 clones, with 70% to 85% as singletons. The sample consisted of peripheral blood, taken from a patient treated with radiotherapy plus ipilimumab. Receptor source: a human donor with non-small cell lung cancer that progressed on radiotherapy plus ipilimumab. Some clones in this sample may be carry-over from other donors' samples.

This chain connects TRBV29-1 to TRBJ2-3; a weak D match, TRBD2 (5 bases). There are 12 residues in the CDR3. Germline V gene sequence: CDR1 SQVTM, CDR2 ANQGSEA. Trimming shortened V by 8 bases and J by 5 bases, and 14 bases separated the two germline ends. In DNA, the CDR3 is TGCAGCCTAGAACACGAGGGAGATACGCAGTATTTT. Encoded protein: CSLEHEGDTQYF.

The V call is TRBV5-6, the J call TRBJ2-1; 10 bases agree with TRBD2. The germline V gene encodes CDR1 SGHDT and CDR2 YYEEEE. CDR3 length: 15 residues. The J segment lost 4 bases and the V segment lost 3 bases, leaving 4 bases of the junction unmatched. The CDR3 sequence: CASSSLAGLYNEQFF. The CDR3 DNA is TGTGCCAGCAGCTCACTAGCGGGGTTGTACAATGAGCAGTTCTTC.

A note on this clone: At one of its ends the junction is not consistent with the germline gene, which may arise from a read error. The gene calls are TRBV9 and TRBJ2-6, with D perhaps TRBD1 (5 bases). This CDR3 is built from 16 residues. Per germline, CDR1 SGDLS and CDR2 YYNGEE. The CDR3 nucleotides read TGTGCCAGAAGCGTACTAAGCAGGGTAGGGGCCAACGTCCTGACTTTC. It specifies CARSVLSRVGANVLTF.

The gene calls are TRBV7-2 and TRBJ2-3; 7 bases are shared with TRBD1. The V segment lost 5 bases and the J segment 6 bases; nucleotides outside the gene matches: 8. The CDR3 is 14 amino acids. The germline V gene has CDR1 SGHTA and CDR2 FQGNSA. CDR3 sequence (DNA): TGTGCCAGCAGCCCTTACAGGGGTGACGATACGCAGTATTTT. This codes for CASSPYRGDDTQYF.

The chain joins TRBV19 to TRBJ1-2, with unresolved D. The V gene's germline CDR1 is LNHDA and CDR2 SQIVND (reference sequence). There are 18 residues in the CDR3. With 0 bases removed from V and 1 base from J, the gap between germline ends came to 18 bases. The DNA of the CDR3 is TGTGCCAGTAGTATAGATTGGCGGACGGAGGATATTAACTATGGCTACACCTTC. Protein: CASSIDWRTEDINYGYTF.

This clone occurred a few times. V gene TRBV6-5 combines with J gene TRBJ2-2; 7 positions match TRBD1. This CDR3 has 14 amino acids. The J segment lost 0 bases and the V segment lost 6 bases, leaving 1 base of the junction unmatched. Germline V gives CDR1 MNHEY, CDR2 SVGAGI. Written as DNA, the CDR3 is TGTGCCAGCAGGGGACAGACGAACACCGGGGAGCTGTTTTTT. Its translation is CASRGQTNTGELFF.

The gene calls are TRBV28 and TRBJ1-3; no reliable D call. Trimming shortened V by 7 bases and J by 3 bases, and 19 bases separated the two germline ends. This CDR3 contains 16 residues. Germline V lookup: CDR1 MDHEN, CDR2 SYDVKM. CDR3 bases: TGTGCCAGCAATCCTGGTAGGGCTCTCAGTGGAAACACCATATATTTT. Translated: CASNPGRALSGNTIYF.

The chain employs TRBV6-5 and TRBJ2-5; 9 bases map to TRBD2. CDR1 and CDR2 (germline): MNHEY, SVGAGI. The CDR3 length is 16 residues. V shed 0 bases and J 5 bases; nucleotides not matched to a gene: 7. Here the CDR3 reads CASSYSNLAGWETQYF. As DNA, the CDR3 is TGTGCCAGCAGTTACTCGAATCTAGCGGGGTGGGAGACCCAGTACTTC.

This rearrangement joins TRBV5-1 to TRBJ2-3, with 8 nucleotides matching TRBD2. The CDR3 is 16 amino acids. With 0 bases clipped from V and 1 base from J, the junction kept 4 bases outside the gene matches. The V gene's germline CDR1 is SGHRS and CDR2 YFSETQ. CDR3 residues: CASSLDATSGTDTQYF. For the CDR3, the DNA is TGCGCCAGCAGCTTGGATGCGACTAGCGGCACAGATACGCAGTATTTT.

The DNA of the CDR3 is TGTGCCAGCAGCGAAAAGGACAGGGGGTTCTCTGGAAACACCATATATTTT. Amino acid sequence: CASSEKDRGFSGNTIYF. The chain links TRBV9 to TRBJ1-3; 10 bases line up with TRBD1. Unmatched junction bases numbered 6, after V lost 3 bases and J lost 0 bases. The CDR3 is 17 residues long. From germline, CDR1 is SGDLS and CDR2 YYNGEE.

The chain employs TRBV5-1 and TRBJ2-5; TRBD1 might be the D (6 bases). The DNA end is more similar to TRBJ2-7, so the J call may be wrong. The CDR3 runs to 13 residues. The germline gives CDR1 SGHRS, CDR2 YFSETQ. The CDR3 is CASSESQGSEQYF. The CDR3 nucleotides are TGCGCCAGCAGCGAGTCACAGGGTTCCGAGCAGTACTTC.

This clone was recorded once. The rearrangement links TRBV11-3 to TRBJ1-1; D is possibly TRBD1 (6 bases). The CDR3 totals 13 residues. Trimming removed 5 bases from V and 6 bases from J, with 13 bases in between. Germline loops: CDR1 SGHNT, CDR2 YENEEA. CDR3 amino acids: CASSVIQGSEAFF. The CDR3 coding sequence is TGTGCCAGCAGCGTAATACAGGGCTCTGAAGCTTTCTTT.

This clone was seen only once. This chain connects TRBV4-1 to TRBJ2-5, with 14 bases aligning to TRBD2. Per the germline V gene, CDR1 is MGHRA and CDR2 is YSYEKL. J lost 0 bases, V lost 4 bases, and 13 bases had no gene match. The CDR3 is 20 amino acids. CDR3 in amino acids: CASSRRLGGLAGDYQETQYF. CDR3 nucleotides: TGCGCCAGCAGCCGAAGGCTAGGGGGACTAGCGGGGGATTACCAAGAGACCCAGTACTTC.

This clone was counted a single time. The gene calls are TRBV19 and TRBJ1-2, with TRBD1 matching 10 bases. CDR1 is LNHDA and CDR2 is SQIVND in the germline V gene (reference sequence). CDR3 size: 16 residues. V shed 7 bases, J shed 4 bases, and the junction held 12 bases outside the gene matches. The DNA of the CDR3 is TGTGCCAGTACCCATATTCCGGGACAGGGGCCCTATGGCTACACCTTC. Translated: CASTHIPGQGPYGYTF.

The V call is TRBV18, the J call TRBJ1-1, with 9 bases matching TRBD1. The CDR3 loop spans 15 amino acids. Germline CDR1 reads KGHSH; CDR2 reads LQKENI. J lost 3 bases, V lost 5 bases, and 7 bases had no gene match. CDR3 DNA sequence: TGTGCCAGCTCAGAAGGACAGGGGTCTTACACTGAAGCTTTCTTT. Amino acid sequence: CASSEGQGSYTEAFF.

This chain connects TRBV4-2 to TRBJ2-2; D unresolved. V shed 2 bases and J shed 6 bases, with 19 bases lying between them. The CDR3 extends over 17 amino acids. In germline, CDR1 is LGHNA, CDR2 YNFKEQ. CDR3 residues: CASSQFSGLRTPGELFF. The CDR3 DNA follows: TGTGCCAGCAGCCAATTTTCCGGGCTCCGGACCCCCGGGGAGCTGTTTTTT.

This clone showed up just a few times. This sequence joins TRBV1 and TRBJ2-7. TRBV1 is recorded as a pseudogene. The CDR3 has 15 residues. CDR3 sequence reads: CTSSQDGLGRYEQYF. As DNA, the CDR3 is TGCACCAGCAGCCAAGATGGGCTAGGTCGGTACGAGCAGTACTTC.

The CDR3 DNA reads as TGTGCCAGCAGTGTTGGCAGGGGCACTGAAGCTTTCTTT. This codes for CASSVGRGTEAFF. The chain uses TRBV2 and TRBJ1-1, with D possibly matching TRBD1 (6 bases). Germline CDR1 and CDR2: SNHLY and FYNNEI. The germline V and J ends were trimmed by 4 bases and 4 bases, with 10 bases remaining between them. There are 13 residues in the CDR3.

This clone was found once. The CDR3 coding sequence is TGTGCCAGCAGCAACTGGGGGAGGAGCTATGGCTACACCTTC. Protein: CASSNWGRSYGYTF. This sequence joins TRBV9 and TRBJ1-2, with a weak D call TRBD1 (5 bases). With 4 bases removed from V and 4 bases from J, the gap between germline ends came to 14 bases. The CDR3 extends over 14 amino acids. The germline gives CDR1 SGDLS, CDR2 YYNGEE.